A selection of T cell receptor beta chains follows, all from one sample in a study of CD8 T cells in ankylosing spondylitis. From the 5' RACE reads, TCRdb called clonotypes with MiXCR, one entry per CDR3 protein. This table has about 210,000 distinct CDR3 sequences, around 8% appearing once. Sample: blood, either unsorted or a sorted T cell fraction (not recorded which). The receptors derive from a female donor with ankylosing spondylitis or in good health (not recorded which). The CDR3 runs from the conserved cysteine through the conserved F or W. D genes are given only for firm matches. Clone size, where shown, is once, few, many, or a class for clones that have expanded.

D gene,V gene,clone size,J gene,CDR3 DNA,CDR3 protein
.,TRBV3-1,many,TRBJ2-3,TGTGCCAGCAGCCAAGATAGAAATACGCAGTATTTT,CASSQDRNTQYF
.,TRBV19,.,TRBJ2-7,TGTGCCAGTAGTGCGGTTAGCGGCTACGAGCAGTACTTC,CASSAVSGYEQYF
.,TRBV6-7,many,TRBJ1-2,TGTGCCAGCAGTTGTCGGGAAAATGGCTACACCTTC,CASSCRENGYTF
.,TRBV5-6,many,TRBJ1-2,TGTGCCAGCAGCCCACGGAGGGCAGTTAACTATGGCTACACCTTC,CASSPRRAVNYGYTF
.,TRBV5-1,many,TRBJ2-3,TGCGCCAGCAGCTCGACTCCACTTCCCCTAGCGACAGATACGCAGTATTTT,CASSSTPLPLATDTQYF
.,TRBV6-2/TRBV6-3,.,TRBJ1-1,TGTGCCAGCAGTCAACCCGCGGACCCACAGGGAGCTTTCTTT,CASSQPADPQGAFF
.,TRBV6-2/TRBV6-3,many,TRBJ2-1,TGTGCCAGCAGTTTCGAAGGTGATGAGCAGTTCTTC,CASSFEGDEQFF
.,TRBV7-9,many,TRBJ2-2,TGTGCCAGCAGCTCAACAAGCAGTGGGAGGCACACCGGGGAGCTGTTTTTT,CASSSTSSGRHTGELFF
.,TRBV20-1,many,TRBJ1-1,TGCAGTGCTACTGTTTACCTCCAATATGTCACTGAAGCTTTCTTT,CSATVYLQYVTEAFF
.,TRBV9,many,TRBJ2-7,TGTGCCAGCAGCGTAGAAGTGGGCGAGCAGTACTTC,CASSVEVGEQYF
.,TRBV11-3,.,TRBJ2-2,TGTGCCAGCAGCCCGGGACCCAGGAACACCGGGGAGCTGTTTTTT,CASSPGPRNTGELFF
TRBD1,TRBV9,many,TRBJ1-1,TGTGCCAGCAGCATAGGGACAGAGATGGGCACTGAAGCTTTCTTT,CASSIGTEMGTEAFF
TRBD2,TRBV20-1,many,TRBJ2-3,TGCAGTGCTGGTAGCGGGAGAGGAACAGATACGCAGTATTTT,CSAGSGRGTDTQYF
.,TRBV5-6,many,TRBJ2-7,TGTGCCAGCAGCTTGGCCCTCAGGGAGCGATACGAGCAGTACTTC,CASSLALRERYEQYF
TRBD1,TRBV6-5,many,TRBJ1-1,TGTGCCAGCTCAGGGGGAGGCACTGAAGCTTTCTTT,CASSGGGTEAFF
TRBD2,TRBV10-3,many,TRBJ2-7,TGTGCCATCAGTGAGACTAGCGGATCCTACGAGCAGTACTTC,CAISETSGSYEQYF
TRBD2,TRBV3-1,many,TRBJ2-3,TGTGCCAGCAGCCAAGATCAAGCCTCAGCGGGAGGGCCAGGAGATACGCAGTATTTT,CASSQDQASAGGPGDTQYF
.,TRBV12-3/TRBV12-4,many,TRBJ1-6,TGTGCCAGCACCCCCGCAGGGGAAGGATCACCCCTCCACTTT,CASTPAGEGSPLHF
.,TRBV20-1,many,TRBJ2-1,TGCAGTGCCCGCCGTCCCACCTACAATGAGCAGTTCTTC,CSARRPTYNEQFF
.,TRBV14,many,TRBJ1-3,TGTGCCAGCAGCCTCAGGGGACTTGGAAACACCATATATTTT,CASSLRGLGNTIYF
.,TRBV5-5,many,TRBJ2-1,TGTGCCAGCAGCTTCTCTGGGGACAATGAGCAGTTCTTC,CASSFSGDNEQFF
TRBD2,TRBV5-1,many,TRBJ2-1,TGCGCCAGCAGCTTAATAGCGGGTAATGAGCAGTTCTTC,CASSLIAGNEQFF
.,TRBV29-1,many,TRBJ2-5,TGCAGCGTTGGATTGGGGGGCCCAGAGACCCAGTACTTC,CSVGLGGPETQYF
TRBD2,TRBV9,many,TRBJ2-1,TGTGCCAGCAGCCCCCGGACTAGCGGCTTCTCCTACAATGAGCAGTTCTTC,CASSPRTSGFSYNEQFF
.,TRBV20-1,.,TRBJ1-1,TGCAGTGCTAGCGGCGGTGAAGCTTTCTTT,CSASGGEAFF
.,TRBV10-3,many,TRBJ1-2,TGTGCCATCAGTGAGGGGGACATTAACTATGGCTACACCTTC,CAISEGDINYGYTF
.,TRBV5-5,many,TRBJ2-7,TGTGCCAGCAGCTTTATTCGTAACTACGAGCAGTACTTC,CASSFIRNYEQYF
.,TRBV9,many,TRBJ2-2,TGTGCCAGCAGCGCCCAAGAGGCGGGCGGGGAGCTGTTTTTT,CASSAQEAGGELFF